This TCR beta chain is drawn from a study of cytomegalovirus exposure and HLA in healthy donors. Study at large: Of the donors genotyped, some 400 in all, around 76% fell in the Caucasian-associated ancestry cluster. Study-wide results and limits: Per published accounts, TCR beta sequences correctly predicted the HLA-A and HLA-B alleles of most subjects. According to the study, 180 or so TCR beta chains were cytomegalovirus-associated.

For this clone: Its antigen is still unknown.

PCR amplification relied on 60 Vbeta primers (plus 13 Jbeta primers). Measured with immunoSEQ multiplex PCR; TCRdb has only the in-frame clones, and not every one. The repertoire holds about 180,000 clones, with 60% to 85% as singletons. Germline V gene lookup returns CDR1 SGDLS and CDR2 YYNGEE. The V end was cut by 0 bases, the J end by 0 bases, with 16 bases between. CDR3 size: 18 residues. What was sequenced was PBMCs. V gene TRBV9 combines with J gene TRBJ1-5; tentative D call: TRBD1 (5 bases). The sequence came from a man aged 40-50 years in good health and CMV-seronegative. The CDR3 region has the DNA TGTGCCAGCAGCGTAGGAGAGCAGGGAAGATATAGCAATCAGCCCCAGCATTTT. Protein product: CASSVGEQGRYSNQPQHF.